The present T cell receptor (beta chain) was sequenced within a study of cytomegalovirus exposure and HLA in healthy donors. Study observations and caveats: A later analysis reportedly found fewer N-insertions in an Asian-associated ancestry cluster than the approximately 700-donor mean. Researchers reported from a later analysis that most CMV-associated TCR beta chains appeared HLA-restricted.

This PCR relied on a set of 60 Vbeta primers and 13 Jbeta primers. Using immunoSEQ multiplex PCR, the repertoire was profiled, and TCRdb retains in-frame clones only, with some absent. The sample includes around 190,000 clones, around 80% of them seen just once. Points on this clone: The antigen remains undetermined.

V was clipped by 5 bases and J by 2 bases; unmatched bases: 5. The CDR3 spans 14 residues. Germline values: CDR1 SEHNR, CDR2 FQNEAQ (reference sequence). The source is a man aged 40-55 years in good health and CMV-seronegative. The V gene is TRBV7-9, the J gene TRBJ1-2, with 7 nucleotides matching TRBD1. Sequencing input: PBMCs. Here the CDR3 reads CASSGDSQNYGYTF. The CDR3 nucleotides are TGTGCCAGCAGCGGGGACAGCCAAAACTATGGCTACACCTTC. The complete variable domain, with remaining parts taken from reference TRBV7-9 and TRBJ1-2, reads DTGVSQNPRHKITKRGQNVTFRCDPISEHNRLYWYRQTLGQGPEFLTYFQNEAQLEKSRLLSDRFSAERPKGSFSTLEIQRTEQGDSAMYLCASSGDSQNYGYTFGSGTRLTVV.